The source of this T cell receptor beta chain is a study of a mutant IDH1 vaccine in newly diagnosed glioma. Time point specified: week 35, safety follow-up. Topical imiquimod was applied with each vaccine dose, which held 300 ug of mutant IDH1 20-mer peptide. Across weeks 1, 3, 5, 7, 11, 15, 19 and 23, patients received a vaccination each time, eight in all. Data came from immunoSEQ multiplex PCR; TCRdb stores just in-frame clones and leaves some out. The repertoire holds over 25,000 clones, with almost 80% as singletons. Remarks on this clone: Its antigen is unidentified.

The sequencing used PBMCs, collected from a glioma patient whose treatment included an IDH1 peptide vaccine. This TCR came from a woman in her 30s with glioma. Some clones in this sample may be carry-over from other donors' samples.

The CDR3 is CASSQGYGKESEQYF. The CDR3 nucleotides read TGCGCCAGCAGCCAAGGGTACGGGAAAGAGAGCGAGCAGTACTTC. The chain links TRBV4-1 to TRBJ2-7; perhaps TRBD2 as D (5 bases). V was clipped by 1 base and J by 6 bases, with 16 bases between them. Germline-derived CDR1 and CDR2 are MGHRA and YSYEKL. The CDR3 totals 15 residues.